Described below is a single TCR beta chain sequence and its context. With 4 bases removed from V and 2 bases from J, the gap between germline ends came to 15 bases. This CDR3 has 16 amino acids. Germline V gives CDR1 LNHDA, CDR2 SQIVND (reference sequence). This sample stems from a study of cytomegalovirus exposure and HLA in healthy donors. Amplification used 60 Vbeta primers and 13 Jbeta primers. Profiled with immunoSEQ multiplex PCR; TCRdb holds only in-frame clones, not every one. The data contain around 200,000 clones, around 79% of them seen just once; the ten biggest clones take up 0.2% to 0.25%.

Sequencing was done on a sample of PBMCs. The rearrangement uses TRBV19 and TRBJ1-5; no clear D gene. The source of this sequence is a girl aged 2-9 years in good health and CMV-seronegative. The CDR3 sequence: CASSTRPPLGNQPQHF. The CDR3 bases are TGTGCCAGTAGTACCCGACCCCCGCTAGGCAATCAGCCCCAGCATTTT.